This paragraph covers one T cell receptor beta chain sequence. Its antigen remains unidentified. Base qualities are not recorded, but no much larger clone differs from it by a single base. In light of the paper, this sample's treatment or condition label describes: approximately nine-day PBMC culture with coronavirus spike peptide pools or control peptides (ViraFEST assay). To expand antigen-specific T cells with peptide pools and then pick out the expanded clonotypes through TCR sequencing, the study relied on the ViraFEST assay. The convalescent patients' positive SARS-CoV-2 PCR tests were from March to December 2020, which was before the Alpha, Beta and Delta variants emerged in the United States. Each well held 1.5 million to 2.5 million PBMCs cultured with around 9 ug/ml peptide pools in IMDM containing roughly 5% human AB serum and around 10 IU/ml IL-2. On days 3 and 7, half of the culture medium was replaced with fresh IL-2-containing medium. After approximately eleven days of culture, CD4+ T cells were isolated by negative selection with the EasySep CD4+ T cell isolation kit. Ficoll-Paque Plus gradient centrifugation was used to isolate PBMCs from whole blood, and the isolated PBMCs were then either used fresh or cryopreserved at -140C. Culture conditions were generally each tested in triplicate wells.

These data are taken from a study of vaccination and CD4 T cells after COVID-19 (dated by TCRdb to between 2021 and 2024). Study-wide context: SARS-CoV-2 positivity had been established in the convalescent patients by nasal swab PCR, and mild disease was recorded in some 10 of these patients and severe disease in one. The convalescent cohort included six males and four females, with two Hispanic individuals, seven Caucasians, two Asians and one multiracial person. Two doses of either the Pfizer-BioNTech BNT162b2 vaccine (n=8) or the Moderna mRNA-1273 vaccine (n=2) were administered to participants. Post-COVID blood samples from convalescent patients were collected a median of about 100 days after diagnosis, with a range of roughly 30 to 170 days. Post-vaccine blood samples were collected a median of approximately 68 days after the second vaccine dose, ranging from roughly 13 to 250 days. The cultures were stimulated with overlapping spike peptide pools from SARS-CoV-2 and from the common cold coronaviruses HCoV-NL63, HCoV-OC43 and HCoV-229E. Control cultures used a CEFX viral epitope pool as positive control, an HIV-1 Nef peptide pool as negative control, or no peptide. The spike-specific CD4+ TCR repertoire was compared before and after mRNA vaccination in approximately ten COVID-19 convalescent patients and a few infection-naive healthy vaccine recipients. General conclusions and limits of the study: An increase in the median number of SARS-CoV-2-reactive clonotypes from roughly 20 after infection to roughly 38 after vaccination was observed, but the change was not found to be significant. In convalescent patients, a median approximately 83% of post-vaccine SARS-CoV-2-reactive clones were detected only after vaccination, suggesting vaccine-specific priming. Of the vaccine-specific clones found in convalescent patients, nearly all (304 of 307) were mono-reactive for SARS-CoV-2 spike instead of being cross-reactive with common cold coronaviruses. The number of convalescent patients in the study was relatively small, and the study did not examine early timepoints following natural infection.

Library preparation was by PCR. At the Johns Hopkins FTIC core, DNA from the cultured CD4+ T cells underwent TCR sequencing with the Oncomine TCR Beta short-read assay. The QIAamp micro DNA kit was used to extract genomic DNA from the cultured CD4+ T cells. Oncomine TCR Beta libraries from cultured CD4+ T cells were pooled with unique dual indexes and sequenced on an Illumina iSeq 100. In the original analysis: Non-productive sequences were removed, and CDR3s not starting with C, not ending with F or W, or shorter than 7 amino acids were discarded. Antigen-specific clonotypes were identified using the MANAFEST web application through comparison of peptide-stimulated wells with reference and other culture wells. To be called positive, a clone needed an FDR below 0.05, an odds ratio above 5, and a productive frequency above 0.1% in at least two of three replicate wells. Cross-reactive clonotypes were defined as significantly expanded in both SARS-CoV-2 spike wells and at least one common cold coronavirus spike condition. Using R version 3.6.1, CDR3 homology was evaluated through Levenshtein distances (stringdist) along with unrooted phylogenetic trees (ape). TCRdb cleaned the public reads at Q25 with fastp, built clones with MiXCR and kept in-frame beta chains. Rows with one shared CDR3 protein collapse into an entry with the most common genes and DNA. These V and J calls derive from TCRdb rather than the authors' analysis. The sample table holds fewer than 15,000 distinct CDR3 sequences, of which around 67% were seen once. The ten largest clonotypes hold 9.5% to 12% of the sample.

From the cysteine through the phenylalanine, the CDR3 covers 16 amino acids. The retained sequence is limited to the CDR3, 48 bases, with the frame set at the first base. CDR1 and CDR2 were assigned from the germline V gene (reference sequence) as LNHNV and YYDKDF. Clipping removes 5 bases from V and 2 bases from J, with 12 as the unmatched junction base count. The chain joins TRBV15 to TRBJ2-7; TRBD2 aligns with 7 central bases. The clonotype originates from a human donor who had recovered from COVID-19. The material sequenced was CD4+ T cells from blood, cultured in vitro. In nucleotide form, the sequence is TGTGCCACCAGCGGGCCCGGGACTACCTCAACCTACGAGCAGTACTTC. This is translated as CATSGPGTTSTYEQYF. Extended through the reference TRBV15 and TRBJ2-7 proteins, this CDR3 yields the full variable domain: DAMVIQNPRYQVTQFGKPVTLSCSQTLNHNVMYWYQQKSSQAPKLLFHYYDKDFNNEADTPDNFQSRRPNTSFCFLDIRSPGLGDTAMYLCATSGPGTTSTYEQYFGPGTRLTVT.